This T cell receptor beta chain stems from a study of cytotoxic CD8 clonotypes in ibrutinib-treated CLL. Germline V gives CDR1 LGHNA, CDR2 YSLEER. CDR3 length: 15 residues. V was pared by 2 bases and J by 1 base, with 4 bases of the junction left unmatched. Study-level points and caveats: Ibrutinib response saw clonality rise, and progression saw it return toward baseline.

This clone came up once. Its cognate antigen is unknown. Measured with immunoSEQ multiplex PCR; TCRdb has only the in-frame clones, and not every one. The sample lists 130,000 or so clones; over 60% were seen once. The sequences come from PBMCs, collected after 12 months of ibrutinib treatment. The sequence derives from a human donor with chronic lymphocytic leukemia. The chain has TRBV4-3 and TRBJ2-5, with 7 nucleotides matching TRBD1. The CDR3 DNA follows: TGCGCCAGCAGCCAATCACAGGGGACCCAAGAGACCCAGTACTTC. Its protein is CASSQSQGTQETQYF.